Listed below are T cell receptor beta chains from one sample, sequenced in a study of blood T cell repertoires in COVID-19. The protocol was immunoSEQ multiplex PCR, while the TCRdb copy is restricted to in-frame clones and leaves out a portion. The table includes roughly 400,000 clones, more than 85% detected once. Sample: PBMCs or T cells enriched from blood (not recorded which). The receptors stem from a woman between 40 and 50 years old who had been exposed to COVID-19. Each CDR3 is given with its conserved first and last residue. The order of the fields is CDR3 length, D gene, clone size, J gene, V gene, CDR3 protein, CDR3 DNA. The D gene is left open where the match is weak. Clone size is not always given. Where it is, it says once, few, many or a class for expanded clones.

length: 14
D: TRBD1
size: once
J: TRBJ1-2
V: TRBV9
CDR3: CASSEPGGPYGYTF
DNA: TGTGCCAGCAGCGAGCCAGGGGGACCCTATGGCTACACCTTC

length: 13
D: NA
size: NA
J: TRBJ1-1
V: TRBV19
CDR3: CASTPWGDTEAFF
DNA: TGTGCCAGTACCCCTTGGGGGGACACTGAAGCTTTCTTT

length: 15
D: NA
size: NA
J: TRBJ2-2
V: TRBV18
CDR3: CASSPATPNTGELFF
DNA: TGTGCCAGCTCACCAGCTACCCCGAACACCGGGGAGCTGTTTTTT

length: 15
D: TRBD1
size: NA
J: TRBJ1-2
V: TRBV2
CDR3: CASSPRTGANYGYTF
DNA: TGTGCCAGCAGCCCCCGGACAGGGGCGAACTATGGCTACACCTTC

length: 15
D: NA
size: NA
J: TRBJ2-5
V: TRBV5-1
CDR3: CASSLVGASGETQYF
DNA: TGCGCCAGCAGCTTGGTAGGAGCTTCGGGAGAGACCCAGTACTTC

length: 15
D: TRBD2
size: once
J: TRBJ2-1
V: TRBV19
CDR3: CASSMTSTPPNEQFF
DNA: TGTGCCAGTAGTATGACTAGCACACCGCCCAATGAGCAGTTCTTC

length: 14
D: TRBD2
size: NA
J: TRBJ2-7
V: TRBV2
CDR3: CASTAGTSPYEQYF
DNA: TGTGCCAGCACCGCCGGGACTAGCCCCTACGAGCAGTACTTC

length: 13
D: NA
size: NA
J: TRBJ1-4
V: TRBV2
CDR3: CASRPRGEGKLFF
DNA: TGTGCCAGCAGGCCTAGGGGGGAGGGAAAACTGTTTTTT

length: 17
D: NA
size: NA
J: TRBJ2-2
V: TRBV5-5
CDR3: CASSARQDTKTTGELFF
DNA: TGTGCCAGCAGCGCTAGACAGGACACTAAAACCACCGGGGAGCTGTTTTTT

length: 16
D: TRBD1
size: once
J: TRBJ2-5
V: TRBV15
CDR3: CATSRAWTGAQETQYF
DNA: TGTGCCACCAGCAGAGCCTGGACAGGAGCCCAAGAGACCCAGTACTTC

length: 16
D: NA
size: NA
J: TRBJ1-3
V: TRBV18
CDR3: CASSPIQPTSGNTIYF
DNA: TGTGCCAGCTCACCAATACAGCCAACCTCTGGAAACACCATATATTTT

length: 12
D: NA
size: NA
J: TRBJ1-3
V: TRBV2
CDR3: CASSLSGNTIYF
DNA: TGTGCCAGCAGTCTCTCTGGAAACACCATATATTTT

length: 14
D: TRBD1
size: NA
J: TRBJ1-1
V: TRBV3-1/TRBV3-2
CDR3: CASSQGQGNTEAFF
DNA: TGTGCCAGCAGCCAAGGACAGGGGAACACTGAAGCTTTCTTT

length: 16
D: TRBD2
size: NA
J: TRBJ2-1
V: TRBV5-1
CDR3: CASSLAGTSGGNEQFF
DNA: TGCGCCAGCAGCTTGGCCGGGACTAGCGGGGGCAATGAGCAGTTCTTC

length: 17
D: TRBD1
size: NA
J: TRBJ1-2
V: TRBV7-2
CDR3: CASSLPPGQGRYYGYTF
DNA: TGTGCCAGCAGCTTACCTCCAGGACAGGGGCGCTACTATGGCTACACCTTC

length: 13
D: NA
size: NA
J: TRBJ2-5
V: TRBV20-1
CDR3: CSASQVAGETQYF
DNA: TGCAGTGCTAGTCAGGTGGCTGGAGAGACCCAGTACTTC

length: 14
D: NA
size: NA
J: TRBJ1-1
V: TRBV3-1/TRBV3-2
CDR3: CASSQAGAEFKAFF
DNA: TGTGCCAGCAGCCAAGCAGGGGCAGAATTTAAAGCTTTCTTT

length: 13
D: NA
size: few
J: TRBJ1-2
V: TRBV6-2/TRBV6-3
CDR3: CASSPTELYGYTF
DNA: TGTGCCAGCAGTCCGACAGAGTTATATGGCTACACCTTC

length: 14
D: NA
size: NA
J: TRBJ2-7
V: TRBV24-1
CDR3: CATSERGTADEQYF
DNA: TGTGCCACCAGTGAACGCGGGACAGCAGACGAGCAGTACTTC

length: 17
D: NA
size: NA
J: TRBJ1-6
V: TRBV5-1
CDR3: CASRREERGRPNSPLHF
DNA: TGCGCCAGCAGACGGGAGGAACGGGGCCGTCCCAATTCACCCCTCCACTTT

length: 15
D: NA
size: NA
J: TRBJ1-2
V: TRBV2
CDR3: CASSENRQPNYGYTF
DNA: TGTGCCAGCAGCGAGAACAGACAGCCGAACTATGGCTACACCTTC

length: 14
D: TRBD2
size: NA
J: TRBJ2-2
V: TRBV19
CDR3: CASSIDGRTGELFF
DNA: TGTGCCAGTAGTATCGACGGGAGGACCGGGGAGCTGTTTTTT

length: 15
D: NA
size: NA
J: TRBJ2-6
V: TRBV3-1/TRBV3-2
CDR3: CASSQGYGGANVLTF
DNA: TGTGCCAGCAGCCAAGGGTATGGCGGGGCCAACGTCCTGACTTTC

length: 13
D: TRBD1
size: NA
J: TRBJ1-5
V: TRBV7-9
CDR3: CASSLPGGQPQHF
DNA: TGTGCCAGCAGCTTACCAGGGGGTCAGCCCCAGCATTTT

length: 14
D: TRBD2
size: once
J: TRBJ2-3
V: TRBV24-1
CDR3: CATSPRTSQDTQYF
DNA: TGTGCCACCAGTCCACGGACTAGCCAGGATACGCAGTATTTT

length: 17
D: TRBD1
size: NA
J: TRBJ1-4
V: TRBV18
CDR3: CASSPIRVGQGFEKLFF
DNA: TGTGCCAGCTCACCGATCCGGGTCGGACAGGGGTTTGAAAAACTGTTTTTT

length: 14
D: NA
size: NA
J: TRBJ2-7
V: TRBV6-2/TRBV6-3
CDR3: CASSYPHSSYEQYF
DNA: TGTGCCAGCAGTTACCCCCACAGCTCCTACGAGCAGTACTTC

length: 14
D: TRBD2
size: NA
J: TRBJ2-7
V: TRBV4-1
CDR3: CASSQVVGEGEQYF
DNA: TGCGCCAGCAGCCAAGTTGTAGGGGAGGGCGAGCAGTACTTC

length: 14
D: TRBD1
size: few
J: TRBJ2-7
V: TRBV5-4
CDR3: CASSPGQGRYEQYF
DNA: TGTGCCAGCAGCCCCGGACAGGGAAGGTACGAGCAGTACTTC

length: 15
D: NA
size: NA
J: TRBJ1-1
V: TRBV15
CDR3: CATSRDKGVNTEAFF
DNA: TGTGCCACCAGCAGAGATAAAGGGGTGAACACTGAAGCTTTCTTT

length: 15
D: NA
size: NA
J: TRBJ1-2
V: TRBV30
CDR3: CAWTDGAGAYYGYTF
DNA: TGTGCCTGGACCGACGGGGCAGGGGCCTACTATGGCTACACCTTC

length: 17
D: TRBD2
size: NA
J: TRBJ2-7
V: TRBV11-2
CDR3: CASSLVSGGAVSYEQYF
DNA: TGTGCCAGCAGCTTAGTGAGCGGGGGGGCGGTGTCCTACGAGCAGTACTTC

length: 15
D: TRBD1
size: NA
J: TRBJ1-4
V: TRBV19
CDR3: CASSRTGGTNEKLFF
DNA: TGTGCCAGCAGCCGGACAGGGGGGACTAATGAAAAACTGTTTTTT

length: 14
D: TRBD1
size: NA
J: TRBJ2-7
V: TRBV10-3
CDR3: CAISNGQGSYEQYF
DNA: TGTGCCATCAGTAATGGACAGGGCTCCTACGAGCAGTACTTC

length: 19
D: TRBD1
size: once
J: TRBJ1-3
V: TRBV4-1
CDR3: CASSQDEVPGGFSGNTIYF
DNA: TGCGCCAGCAGCCAAGACGAGGTGCCAGGGGGCTTCTCTGGAAACACCATATATTTT

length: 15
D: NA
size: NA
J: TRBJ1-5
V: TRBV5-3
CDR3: CARSPSDRNNQPQHF
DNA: TGTGCCAGAAGCCCGTCCGACAGGAATAATCAGCCCCAGCATTTT

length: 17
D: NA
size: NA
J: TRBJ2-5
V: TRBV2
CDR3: CASSEAYRLGGQETQYF
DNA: TGTGCCAGCAGTGAAGCTTACAGGTTGGGTGGCCAAGAGACCCAGTACTTC

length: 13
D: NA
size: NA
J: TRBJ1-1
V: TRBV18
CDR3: CASSMTPNTEAFF
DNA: TGTGCCAGCTCAATGACACCGAACACTGAAGCTTTCTTT

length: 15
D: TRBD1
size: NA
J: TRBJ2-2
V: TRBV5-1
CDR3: CASSNRQGNTGELFF
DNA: TGCGCCAGCAGTAATCGACAGGGGAACACCGGGGAGCTGTTTTTT

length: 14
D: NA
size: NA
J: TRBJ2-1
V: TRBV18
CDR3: CASSLGQSYNEQFF
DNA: TGTGCCAGCTCCCTCGGACAGTCGTACAATGAGCAGTTCTTC

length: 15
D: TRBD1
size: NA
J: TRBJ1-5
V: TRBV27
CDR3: CASSFAGQGNQPQHF
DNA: TGTGCCAGCAGTTTCGCGGGACAGGGGAACCAGCCCCAGCATTTT

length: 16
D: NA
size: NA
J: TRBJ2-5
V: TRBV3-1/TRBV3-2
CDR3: CASSQGTSRGEETQYF
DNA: TGTGCCAGCAGCCAAGGCACTAGCCGGGGTGAGGAGACCCAGTACTTC

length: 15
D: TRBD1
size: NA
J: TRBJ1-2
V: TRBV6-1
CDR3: CASSEIPDRVHGYTF
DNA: TGTGCCAGCAGTGAAATTCCTGACAGGGTGCATGGCTACACCTTC

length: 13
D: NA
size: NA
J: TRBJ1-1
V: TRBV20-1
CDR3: CSASMGAGTEAFF
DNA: TGCAGTGCTAGTATGGGGGCGGGTACTGAAGCTTTCTTT

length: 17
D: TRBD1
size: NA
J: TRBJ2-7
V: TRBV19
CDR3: CANNKCMWDRDTYEQYF
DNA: TGTGCCAATAACAAGTGTATGTGGGACAGGGACACCTACGAGCAGTACTTC

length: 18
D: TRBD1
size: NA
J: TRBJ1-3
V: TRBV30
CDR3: CAWSAGWDRGRSGNTIYF
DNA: TGTGCCTGGAGTGCCGGGTGGGACAGGGGCCGCTCTGGAAACACCATATATTTT

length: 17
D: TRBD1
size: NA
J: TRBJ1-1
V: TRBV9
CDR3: CASSFSPGGQGNTEAFF
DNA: TGTGCCAGCAGCTTTTCCCCAGGCGGACAGGGGAACACTGAAGCTTTCTTT

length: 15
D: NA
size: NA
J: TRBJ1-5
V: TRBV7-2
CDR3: CASSLQGRGNQPQHF
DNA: TGTGCCAGCAGCTTACAGGGGCGAGGGAATCAGCCCCAGCATTTT

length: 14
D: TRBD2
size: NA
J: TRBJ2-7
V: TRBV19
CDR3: CASSIGRGPYEQYF
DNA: TGTGCCAGTAGTATTGGGAGGGGCCCATACGAGCAGTACTTC

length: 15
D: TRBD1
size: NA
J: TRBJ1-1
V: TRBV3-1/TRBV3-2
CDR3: CASSQVDRVSTEAFF
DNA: TGTGCCAGCAGCCAAGTGGACAGGGTGAGCACTGAAGCTTTCTTT

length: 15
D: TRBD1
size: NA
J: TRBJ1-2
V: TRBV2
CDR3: CASSEGTGRSYGYTF
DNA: TGTGCCAGCAGTGAAGGGACAGGGAGGTCCTATGGCTACACCTTC

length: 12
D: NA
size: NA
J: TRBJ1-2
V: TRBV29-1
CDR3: CSVEKSNYGYTF
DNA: TGCAGCGTTGAAAAGAGTAACTATGGCTACACCTTC

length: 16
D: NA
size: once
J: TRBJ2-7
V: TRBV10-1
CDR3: CASSELRDSPYYEQYF
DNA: TGCGCCAGCAGTGAGCTCCGGGACTCCCCATACTACGAGCAGTACTTC

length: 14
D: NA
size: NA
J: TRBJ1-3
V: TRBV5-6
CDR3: CASSKEISGNTIYF
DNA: TGTGCCAGCAGTAAGGAGATCTCTGGAAACACCATATATTTT